This T cell receptor (beta chain) was sequenced in a study of neurological immune-mediated disorders. Study-wide points: While HTLV-1-associated myelopathy showed the greatest TCR clonal expansion, multiple sclerosis showed the least, falling below healthy controls.

A single run covered 15-18 subjects with over 190 million TCR-beta sequences. One entry per CDR3 protein results from TCRdb running MiXCR on the 5' RACE reads. The sample yields around 50,000 distinct CDR3 sequences, around a sixth seen once. Volunteers from a blood bank in Maryland, USA, made up the healthy controls. The unsorted libraries were made from 2 million PBMCs kept at -80 C. This clonotype has a count of ten or more. Its target is not known. V lost 6 bases and J 9 bases, leaving 9 bases between the germline ends. The CDR3 sequence is 12 residues long. This sequence joins TRBV12-3 or TRBV12-4 and TRBJ1-6; D is unresolved. What was sequenced was PBMCs. The sequence came from a man aged 55 to 70 in good health. The DNA of the CDR3 is TGTGCCAGCAGCCCTTTTAGTTCACCCCTCCACTTT. Protein: CASSPFSSPLHF.